Many counts were recorded for the clone carrying this TCR beta chain. Its cognate antigen is unknown. TCRdb re-called the reads through MiXCR, storing one row per CDR3 protein. The sample lists about 830,000 distinct CDR3 sequences, about 31% occurring once. The sample is drawn from a study of T cell repertoires in cytomegalovirus infection. Study details: Epitope selection comprised recently identified HLA-C-restricted CMV epitopes and well-studied HLA-B-restricted CMV epitopes. Study outcomes and limitations: HLA-C-restricted CMV clonotypes gave the most frequent clonotype in two of eight donors. Frequencies of public TCR beta families were cumulated, and this identified carriers of CMV plus the relevant HLA.

The V gene lost 5 bases and the J gene lost 0 bases, with 14 bases spanning the gap. The length of the CDR3 is 16 residues. Germline V lookup: CDR1 SGHTA, CDR2 FQGNSA. This specimen consisted of cultured CD8+ T cells from PBMCs, obtained from culture after CMV antigen stimulation. This chain connects TRBV7-2 to TRBJ1-5; no clear D gene. This TCR came from a human donor in good health (CMV status not recorded). Some clones in this sample may be carry-over from other donors' samples. For the CDR3, the DNA is TGTGCCAGCAGCCCAAGCGGCATCTCTAGCAATCAGCCCCAGCATTTT. Translation gives CASSPSGISSNQPQHF.